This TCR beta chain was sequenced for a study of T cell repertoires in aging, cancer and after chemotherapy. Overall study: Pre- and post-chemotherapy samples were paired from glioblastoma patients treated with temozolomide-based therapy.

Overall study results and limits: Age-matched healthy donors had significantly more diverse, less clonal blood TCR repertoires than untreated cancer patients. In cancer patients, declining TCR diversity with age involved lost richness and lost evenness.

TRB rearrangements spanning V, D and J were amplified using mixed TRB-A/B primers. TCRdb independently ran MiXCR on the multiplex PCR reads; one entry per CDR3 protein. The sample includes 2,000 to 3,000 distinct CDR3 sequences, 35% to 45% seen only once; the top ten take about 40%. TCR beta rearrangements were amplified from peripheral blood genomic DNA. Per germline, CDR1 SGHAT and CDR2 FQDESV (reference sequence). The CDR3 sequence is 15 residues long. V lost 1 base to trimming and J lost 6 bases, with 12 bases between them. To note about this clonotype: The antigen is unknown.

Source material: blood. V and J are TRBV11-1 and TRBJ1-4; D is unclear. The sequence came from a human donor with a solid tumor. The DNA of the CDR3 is TGTGCCAGCAGCTTAGACTCACTTCTCTATGAAAAACTGTTTTTT. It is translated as CASSLDSLLYEKLFF. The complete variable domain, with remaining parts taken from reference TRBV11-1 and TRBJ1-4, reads EAEVAQSPRYKITEKSQAVAFWCDPISGHATLYWYRQILGQGPELLVQFQDESVVDDSQLPKDRFSAERLKGVDSTLKIQPAELGDSAMYLCASSLDSLLYEKLFFGSGTQLSVL.